This TCR beta chain was retrieved from a study of T-cell reconstitution after alpha-beta-depleted transplantation in children. Unique molecular identifiers were incorporated when the TCRbeta library was constructed. TCRdb reanalysed the PCR reads using MiXCR and keeps one entry per CDR3 protein. Of a few hundred thousand distinct CDR3 sequences detected, around 20% appear once; the ten largest clones hold 3% to 4%. Only a few counts were recorded for this clonotype. V shed 4 bases, J shed 5 bases, and the junction held 6 bases outside the gene matches. The CDR3 extends over 15 amino acids. Germline V gene sequence: CDR1 SGHTA, CDR2 FQGTGA.

The rearrangement links TRBV7-3 to TRBJ2-7, with TRBD2 matching 12 bases. The clonotype was recovered from a human donor who donated a stem cell graft to a child with acute lymphoblastic leukemia. The sequencing here drew on PBMCs from the stem cell graft donor, taken from the stem cell graft. CDR3 DNA: TGTGCCAGCAGCTACGGACTAGCGGGATCAGACGAGCAGTACTTC. This sequence encodes CASSYGLAGSDEQYF. The full variable domain, its missing parts supplied by reference TRBV7-3 and TRBJ2-7, is GAGVSQTPSNKVTEKGKYVELRCDPISGHTALYWYRQSLGQGPEFLIYFQGTGAADDSGLPNDRFFAVRPEGSVSTLKIQRTERGDSAVYLCASSYGLAGSDEQYFGPGTRLTVT.